Described below is a single TCR beta chain sequence and its context. This clonotype was recorded once. No antigen is known for it. Base qualities are not provided; no much larger clone lies one nucleotide away. A read on its own is weak evidence. The entry originates in a study of CD8 T cells in Susac syndrome (dated by TCRdb to the late 2010s). As for the study more broadly: Among the Susac syndrome patients who were sequenced, clinically active disease was present in over 5 and clinical remission was observed in fewer than 10. At blood withdrawal, Susac syndrome patients were therapy-naive, treated with corticosteroids (with IVIg additionally given to some), or treated with IVIg alone. Whether CD8+ T cell activation and differentiation in Susac syndrome was antigen driven was tested using repertoire sequencing. The study at large found these results: The TCR sequencing and HLA analysis was acknowledged to have included a relatively small number of individuals. No clonal expansion was detected in the CD4+ T cell repertoire of Susac syndrome patients.

RNA was extracted using the RNeasy kit, and roughly 0.5 to 1 microgram was reverse transcribed with random hexamers. The immunoSEQ multiplex PCR assay, which covers 54 Vbeta and 13 Jbeta segments, was used to amplify TCR beta CDR3 regions. PCR amplification bias was corrected by using a synthetic template baseline for primer optimization and computational correction. In the original analysis: Only productive sequences were kept, with reads annotated to V, D and J genes according to IMGT and analyzed in immunoSEQ Analyzer. To calculate clonality, Shannon entropy was normalized by log2 of the number of productive unique sequences and then subtracted from one. For each patient and control, public and private clones were evaluated within the 100 most prevalent clones. Clones were defined as Susac-specific when absent from the healthy and MS cohorts, from about 1,100 published viral clones and from other ImmuneACCESS disease sequences. TCRdb reworked the public reads: Q25 trimming with fastp, MiXCR clone assembly, productive beta chains retained. Identical CDR3 protein sequences are pooled into one entry, listed with their most common genes and DNA. These V and J calls are TCRdb output, not the study's own analysis. The sample has roughly 140,000 distinct CDR3 sequences on record, about 95% of them singletons. The top ten constitute roughly 0.15% of the sample.

Germline trimming amounts to 5 bases on V and 10 bases on J, with 6 as the count of junction bases outside the gene matches. CDR1 and CDR2 are drawn from the germline V gene: SQVTM, ANQGSEA. The CDR3 runs 13 residues from the cysteine to the phenylalanine. The DNA shown is the 39-base CDR3, in frame from base 1. Peripheral blood CD8+ and CD4+ T cells from healthy donors, Susac syndrome patients and multiple sclerosis patients were profiled by high-throughput TCR beta sequencing. Recently defined diagnostic criteria for definite or probable disease were met by the Susac syndrome patients. CD8+ TEMRA cells were enriched by FACS, while bulk CD8+ and CD4+ T cells were purified by magnetic negative isolation. Blood was drawn into EDTA tubes, processed within 24 hours, and PBMCs were isolated by density gradient centrifugation. PBMCs intended for TCR sequencing were frozen in liquid nitrogen and were later thawed in a 37 degrees C water bath. A purity of at least 90% was achieved for sorted or isolated CD4+, CD8+ and CD8+ TEMRA cells.

Sequencing was carried out using CD4+ T cells from PBMCs. The chain links TRBV29-1 with TRBJ2-1; 12 central nucleotides agree with TRBD2. The clonotype was recovered from a human donor with Susac syndrome. The DNA sequence is TGCAGCGTTTTCCTCGGGACTAGCGGGGAGCAGTTCTTC. It codes for CSVFLGTSGEQFF.